These 14 T cell receptor beta chains were all obtained from the same sample, sequenced in a study of blood T cells in healthy people across ages. Primed by a sample-barcoded 5' primer and a J-beta primer mix, a second PCR proceeded for roughly 6 to 12 cycles. MiXCR was run by TCRdb on the 5' RACE reads, yielding one entry per CDR3 protein. This repertoire shows hundreds of thousands of distinct CDR3 sequences, approximately 48% found once; its top ten account for roughly a fifth. What was sequenced was blood. These receptors all come from a man aged 55 to 69 in good health.

The rearrangement links TRBV20-1 to TRBJ2-7; TRBD2 matches at 9 bases. The CDR3 runs to 12 residues. Germline CDR1 is DFQATT and CDR2 is SNEGSKA (reference sequence). Trimming at V came to 3 bases and at J to 12 bases, leaving 9 bases not matched to a gene. CDR3 protein: CSASFLGTSLYF. CDR3 coding DNA: TGCAGTGCTAGTTTTCTAGGGACTAGCCTGTACTTC.

A remark on this clonotype: At one end the junction does not follow the germline gene, possibly because of a read error. The chain links TRBV7-7 to TRBJ2-3; 10 bases fit TRBD1. The CDR3 extends over 13 amino acids. The V gene's germline CDR1 is SSHAT and CDR2 FNYEAQ (reference sequence). The CDR3 here is CASGDRGTDAQYF. Written as DNA, the CDR3 is TGTGCTAGCGGGGACAGGGGCACAGATGCGCAGTATTTT.

This sequence joins TRBV20-1 and TRBJ1-2; 7 nucleotides align to TRBD1. With 0 bases clipped from V and 7 bases from J, the junction kept 8 bases outside the gene matches. There are 14 residues in the CDR3. Germline V CDR1 and CDR2: DFQATT, SNEGSKA (reference sequence). CDR3 amino acids: CSAREQGGDGGYTF. Written as DNA, the CDR3 is TGCAGTGCTAGAGAGCAGGGGGGAGACGGTGGCTACACCTTC.

This clonotype showed up just a few times. The V and J genes are TRBV10-3 and TRBJ2-5; 7 nucleotides agree with TRBD1. The CDR3 length is 16 residues. The germline V gene has CDR1 ENHRY and CDR2 SYGVKD. The V gene end was trimmed by 3 bases and the J gene end by 2 bases; junction bases not matched to a gene: 9. The DNA for the CDR3 is TGTGCCATCAGTGACCAACTACGGACAGGACAAGAGACCCAGTACTTC. Its translation is CAISDQLRTGQETQYF.

The rearrangement uses TRBV14 and TRBJ2-5; possibly TRBD1 for D (5 bases). This CDR3 is 15 amino acids long. V dropped 4 bases and J dropped 1 base, with 13 bases sitting between them. Germline V lookup: CDR1 SGHDN, CDR2 FVKESK. CDR3 in amino acids: CASSPIWGGQETQYF. The DNA for the CDR3 is TGTGCCAGCAGCCCCATTTGGGGCGGCCAAGAGACCCAGTACTTC.

The J gene is TRBJ2-3, the V gene TRBV12-3 or TRBV12-4; TRBD1 agrees at 8 bases. With 0 bases clipped from V and 2 bases from J, the junction kept 7 bases outside the gene matches. The CDR3 contains 17 residues. The chain's CDR3 is CASSLARGDRNTDTQYF. Written as DNA, the CDR3 is TGTGCCAGCAGTTTAGCGAGAGGGGACAGGAACACAGATACGCAGTATTTT.

The chain couples TRBV6-1 to TRBJ1-1; tentative D call: TRBD1 (5 bases). The CDR3 spans 15 residues. Deletions cut 3 bases from V and 0 bases from J, with 11 bases between. CDR1 MNHNS and CDR2 SASEGT come from the germline V gene. The CDR3 bases are TGTGCCAGCAGTGACTCGGGACTCTTGAACACTGAAGCTTTCTTT. Its translation: CASSDSGLLNTEAFF.

The chain links TRBV15 to TRBJ2-3, with 7 bases fitting TRBD2. The CDR3 has 16 residues. V lost 0 bases to trimming and J lost 3 bases; unmatched junction nucleotides: 6. Germline loops: CDR1 LNHNV, CDR2 YYDKDF (reference sequence). CDR3 DNA sequence: TGTGCCACCAGCAGAGATGGCAGCGGGGAGACAGATACGCAGTATTTT. Translation: CATSRDGSGETDTQYF.

The chain joins TRBV10-3 to TRBJ2-3; D gene uncertain. The length of the CDR3 is 11 residues. Germline V gene data show CDR1 as ENHRY and CDR2 as SYGVKD. The ends were cut back, 6 bases at V and 6 bases at J, with 7 bases in the middle. CDR3 amino acids: CAISPEDTQYF. The CDR3 region has the DNA TGTGCCATCAGCCCGGAGGATACGCAGTATTTT.

This clonotype was detected a few times. V is TRBV20-1 and J is TRBJ2-1; 7 bases fit TRBD2. This CDR3 spans 15 amino acids. Germline-derived CDR1 and CDR2 are DFQATT and SNEGSKA (reference sequence). Trimming removed 1 base from V and 3 bases from J; junction bases left unmatched: 6. The CDR3 region is CSARGSQRGYNEQFF. DNA for the CDR3: TGCAGTGCTAGAGGATCTCAGCGGGGCTACAATGAGCAGTTCTTC.

About this clonotype itself: A junction boundary mismatches the germline segment, possibly from a read error. The chain is built from TRBV24-1 and TRBJ2-1; D not resolved. The CDR3 spans 13 residues. CDR1 and CDR2 from the germline V gene are KGHDR and SFDVKD. The CDR3 nucleotides are TGTGCCACCAGTGGGCACTCCTACAGTGAGCAGTTCTTC. Its translation: CATSGHSYSEQFF.

The rearrangement links TRBV18 to TRBJ2-7, with D possibly being TRBD2 (6 bases). The V gene lost 4 bases and the J gene lost 3 bases, with 13 bases spanning the gap. The germline V gene encodes CDR1 KGHSH and CDR2 LQKENI. There are 14 residues in the CDR3. DNA for the CDR3: TGTGCCAGCTCACTGGCGGGATCTATCTACGAGCAGTACTTC. Its translation: CASSLAGSIYEQYF. The variable domain in full, completed from reference TRBV18 and TRBJ2-7, reads NAGVMQNPRHLVRRRGQEARLRCSPMKGHSHVYWYRQLPEEGLKFMVYLQKENIIDESGMPKERFSAEFPKEGPSILRIQQVVRGDSAAYFCASSLAGSIYEQYFGPGTRLTVT.

This clonotype showed up just once. Mismatch with germline at one junction end may stem from a read error. The chain is built from TRBV9 and TRBJ2-7, with 7 bases that match TRBD2. Germline V gives CDR1 SGDLS, CDR2 YYNGEE. The CDR3 totals 12 residues. CDR3 bases: TGTGCCAGAAGCGGGGACGCCTACGAGCAGTACTTC. Translation: CARSGDAYEQYF.

The rearrangement joins TRBV6-6 to TRBJ2-1; a weak D match, TRBD2 (7 bases). Per germline, CDR1 MNHNY and CDR2 SVGAGI (reference sequence). V lost 7 bases and J 4 bases, leaving 17 bases between the germline ends. This CDR3 region has 15 residues. DNA of the CDR3: TGTGCCAGCACTAAAAGAGGGGGGGATTACAATGAGCAGTTCTTC. Translated: CASTKRGGDYNEQFF.